A single sample gave rise to the 19 T cell receptor beta chains below, sequenced in a study of cytomegalovirus exposure and HLA in healthy donors. It was with 60 Vbeta and 13 Jbeta primers that the PCR ran. Assay used: immunoSEQ multiplex PCR; TCRdb lists only in-frame clones, some missing. The data hold about 260,000 clones, with 80% to 90% observed a single time. The sequenced sample consisted of PBMCs. The receptor set was obtained from a middle-aged woman in good health and CMV-seropositive.

This chain connects TRBV7-3 to TRBJ2-1, with 13 bases matching TRBD2. The germline V gene has CDR1 SGHTA and CDR2 FQGTGA. The ends lost 5 bases at V and 8 bases at J; junction bases unmatched: 6. The CDR3 length is 15 residues. CDR3 loop: CASSLGLAGVHEQFF. CDR3 bases: TGTGCCAGCAGCCTCGGACTAGCGGGAGTTCATGAGCAGTTCTTC. Supplemented by reference TRBV7-3 and TRBJ2-1, the full variable domain reads GAGVSQTPSNKVTEKGKYVELRCDPISGHTALYWYRQSLGQGPEFLIYFQGTGAADDSGLPNDRFFAVRPEGSVSTLKIQRTERGDSAVYLCASSLGLAGVHEQFFGPGTRLTVL.

This chain links TRBV27 with TRBJ2-7, with 9 bases identical to TRBD2. The J segment lost 2 bases and the V segment lost 4 bases, leaving 12 bases of the junction unmatched. The CDR3 is 17 amino acids. CDR1 and CDR2 (germline): MNHEY, SMNVEV (reference sequence). In DNA, the CDR3 is TGTGCCAGCAGTTCCCCATCCTTAGCGGGAGCGACCTACGAGCAGTACTTC. Protein: CASSSPSLAGATYEQYF.

The chain links TRBV25-1 to TRBJ1-2, with D maybe TRBD1 (5 bases). The V gene lost 1 base and the J gene lost 7 bases, with 22 bases spanning the gap. This CDR3 contains 17 residues. From germline, CDR1 is MGHDK and CDR2 SYGVNS. The CDR3 DNA reads as TGTGCCAGCAGTGAATTTTATATCCGGGGGGAAGACTCTGGCTACACCTTC. Protein: CASSEFYIRGEDSGYTF.

In DNA, the CDR3 is TGTGCCAGCTCACCCGGACTAGTGAATGAGCAGTTCTTC. Translated: CASSPGLVNEQFF. The rearrangement uses TRBV18 and TRBJ2-1; TRBD2 matches 7 bases. V was clipped by 3 bases and J by 7 bases; unmatched bases: 3. This CDR3 has 13 residues. The germline gives CDR1 KGHSH, CDR2 LQKENI.

The CDR3 nucleotides are TGTGCCAGTAGTACCCCCGGAGCGTCCGGGGAGCTGTTTTTT. Amino acid sequence: CASSTPGASGELFF. V and J are TRBV19 and TRBJ2-2; D uncertain. The CDR3 loop spans 14 amino acids. V was trimmed by 4 bases and J by 6 bases, leaving 12 bases between them. Germline CDR1 reads LNHDA; CDR2 reads SQIVND (reference sequence).

The genes are TRBV18 and TRBJ1-1, with D uncertain. Germline assignment: CDR1 KGHSH and CDR2 LQKENI. V lost 0 bases and J lost 0, with 11 bases in between. This CDR3 has 16 residues. The CDR3 DNA is TGTGCCAGCTCACCACCCAATTCAGGCCTGAACACTGAAGCTTTCTTT. It specifies CASSPPNSGLNTEAFF.

The chain has TRBV29-1 and TRBJ2-7; D call uncertain. The CDR3 covers 12 residues. Trimming left V 1 base short and J 6 bases short, with 10 bases between. In germline, CDR1 is SQVTM, CDR2 ANQGSEA. In DNA, the CDR3 is TGCAGCGTTGAAGTGGGCAGTCGCGAGCAGTACTTC. Translating it yields CSVEVGSREQYF.

This chain joins TRBV28 and TRBJ2-7, with D possibly being TRBD1 (5 bases). The V end was cut by 6 bases, the J end by 3 bases, with 9 bases between. The V gene's germline CDR1 is MDHEN and CDR2 SYDVKM. The CDR3 runs to 12 residues. CDR3 in DNA: TGTGCCAGCAGCCAAGGACACTACGAGCAGTACTTC. Its protein product is CASSQGHYEQYF.

This chain connects TRBV9 to TRBJ2-1; 7 bases align to TRBD2. V gave up 1 base and J gave up 0 bases; unmatched junction bases: 7. The CDR3 has 17 amino acids. CDR1 is SGDLS and CDR2 is YYNGEE in the germline V gene. The CDR3 bases are TGTGCCAGCAGCGTATTGGGGGGGTTGAGCTCCTACAATGAGCAGTTCTTC. Translation gives CASSVLGGLSSYNEQFF.

In its sample, this clone was seen a few times. V usage is TRBV28 and J usage is TRBJ1-4; TRBD1 agrees at 8 bases. This CDR3 is 15 amino acids long. Germline V gene lookup returns CDR1 MDHEN and CDR2 SYDVKM. Trimming removed 7 bases from V and 0 bases from J; junction bases left unmatched: 4. The CDR3 nucleotides are TGTGCCAGCACGACAGGGGTTGCAACTAATGAAAAACTGTTTTTT. The encoded protein is CASTTGVATNEKLFF.

The chain has TRBV27 and TRBJ2-7, with a tentative D call TRBD1 (6 bases). V dropped 6 bases and J dropped 4 bases, with 19 bases sitting between them. CDR3 size: 15 residues. CDR1 is MNHEY, CDR2 SMNVEV, per germline (reference sequence). The CDR3 protein is CASSVRWDNEYEQYF. Written as DNA, the CDR3 is TGTGCCAGCAGCGTTCGGTGGGACAACGAATACGAGCAGTACTTC.

This chain connects TRBV28 to TRBJ2-5; 7 positions match TRBD1. The J call may not be correct, given that the DNA end is closer to TRBJ2-7. This CDR3 region has 15 residues. Germline V gene sequence: CDR1 MDHEN, CDR2 SYDVKM. The CDR3 loop is CASSRRTGFPYEQYF. CDR3 DNA: TGTGCCAGCAGCCGAAGGACAGGCTTCCCCTACGAGCAGTACTTC.

The chain uses TRBV15 and TRBJ2-2, with 8 bases aligning to TRBD2. The CDR3 covers 16 residues. The trim removed 4 bases at V and 6 bases at J, leaving 10 bases unmatched. Germline loops: CDR1 LNHNV, CDR2 YYDKDF (reference sequence). As DNA, the CDR3 is TGTGCCACCAGCACAAGGGCGGGAGGAGGGTCCGGGGAGCTGTTTTTT. Residues: CATSTRAGGGSGELFF.

CDR3: CASSLYGRGYGEETQYF. The CDR3 DNA reads TGTGCCAGCAGCTTATACGGGCGAGGATACGGGGAAGAGACCCAGTACTTC. The chain joins TRBV11-3 to TRBJ2-5; D is possibly TRBD2 (5 bases). The length of the CDR3 is 17 residues. The germline CDR1 and CDR2 sequences are SGHNT and YENEEA. V was cut by 2 bases and J by 3 bases, with 19 bases left in between.

The chain recombines TRBV18 with TRBJ2-7; maybe TRBD2 (5 bases). CDR3 size: 13 residues. The germline gives CDR1 KGHSH, CDR2 LQKENI. Trimming left V 5 bases short and J 5 bases short, with 13 bases between. CDR3 coding DNA: TGTGCCAGCTCAACGGGGTCTCCTAACGAGCAGTACTTC. Translation: CASSTGSPNEQYF.

The chain has TRBV5-8 and TRBJ1-1; TRBD1 is a possible D gene (5 bases). The CDR3 has 16 residues. In germline, CDR1 is SGHTS, CDR2 YDEGEE. The V end lost 1 base, the J end lost 5 bases, and 18 bases lay between the germline ends. In nucleotides, the CDR3 is TGTGCCAGCAGCTTGACGGGGGTAACTTTTCGAACTGAAGCTTTCTTT. Translated: CASSLTGVTFRTEAFF. Based on the CDR3 plus reference TRBV5-8 and TRBJ1-1, the full variable domain is EAGVTQSPTHLIKTRGQQATLRCSPISGHTSVYWYQQALGLGLQFLLWYDEGEERNRGNFPPRFSGRQFPNYSSELNVNALELEDSALYLCASSLTGVTFRTEAFFGQGTRLTVV.

The V and J genes are TRBV27 and TRBJ1-1; D call uncertain. The CDR3 runs to 14 residues. V was trimmed by 5 bases and J by 1 base, leaving 11 bases between them. Germline CDR1 is MNHEY and CDR2 is SMNVEV (reference sequence). This CDR3 reads CASSLIVSNTEAFF. The CDR3 DNA reads TGTGCCAGCAGTCTAATAGTCTCGAACACTGAAGCTTTCTTT.

The gene calls are TRBV18 and TRBJ1-4; weak D call: TRBD1 (6 bases). V was clipped by 3 bases and J by 4 bases, with 18 bases between them. From germline, CDR1 is KGHSH and CDR2 LQKENI. CDR3 length equals 17 residues. For the CDR3, the DNA is TGTGCCAGCTCACCCGTCCCCGGGACACTCCTTAATGAAAAACTGTTTTTT. Protein sequence: CASSPVPGTLLNEKLFF.

A single count supports this clone. V and J are TRBV5-1 and TRBJ2-6; D not resolved. The length of the CDR3 is 16 residues. In germline, CDR1 is SGHRS, CDR2 YFSETQ. V dropped 0 bases and J dropped 0 bases, with 7 bases sitting between them. The CDR3, as DNA: TGCGCCAGCAGCTTGGCGCCAGACTCTGGGGCCAACGTCCTGACTTTC. Translated: CASSLAPDSGANVLTF.